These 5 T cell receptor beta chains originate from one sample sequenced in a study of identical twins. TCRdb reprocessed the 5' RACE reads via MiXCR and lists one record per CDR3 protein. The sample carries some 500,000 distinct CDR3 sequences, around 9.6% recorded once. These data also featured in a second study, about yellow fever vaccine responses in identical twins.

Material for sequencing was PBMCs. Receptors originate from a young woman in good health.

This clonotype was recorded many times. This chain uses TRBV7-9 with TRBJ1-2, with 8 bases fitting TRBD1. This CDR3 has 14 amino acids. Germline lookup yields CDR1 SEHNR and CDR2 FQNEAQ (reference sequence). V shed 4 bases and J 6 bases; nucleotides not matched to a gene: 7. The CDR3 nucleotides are TGTGCCAGCAGCTCACCTGACAGGGGAAATGGCTACACCTTC. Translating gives CASSSPDRGNGYTF.

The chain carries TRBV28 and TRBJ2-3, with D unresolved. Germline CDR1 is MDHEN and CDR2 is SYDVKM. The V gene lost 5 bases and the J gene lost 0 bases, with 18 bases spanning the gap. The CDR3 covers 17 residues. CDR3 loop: CASSLNPRDRSTDTQYF. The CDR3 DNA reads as TGTGCCAGCAGTCTCAACCCCCGAGACCGCAGCACAGATACGCAGTATTTT.

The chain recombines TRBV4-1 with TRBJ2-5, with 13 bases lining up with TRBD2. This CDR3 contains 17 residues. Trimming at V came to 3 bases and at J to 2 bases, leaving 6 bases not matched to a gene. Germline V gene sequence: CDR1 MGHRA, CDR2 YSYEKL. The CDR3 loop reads CASSHYQGLAGQETQYF. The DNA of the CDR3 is TGCGCCAGCAGCCACTACCAGGGACTAGCGGGGCAAGAGACCCAGTACTTC.

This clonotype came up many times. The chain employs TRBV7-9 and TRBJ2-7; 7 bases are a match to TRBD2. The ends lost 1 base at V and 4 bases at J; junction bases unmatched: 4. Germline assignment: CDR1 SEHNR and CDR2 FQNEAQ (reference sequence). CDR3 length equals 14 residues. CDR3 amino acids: CASSLELAWYEQYF. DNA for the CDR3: TGTGCCAGCAGCTTAGAACTAGCGTGGTACGAGCAGTACTTC.

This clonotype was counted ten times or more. The CDR3, as DNA: TGTGCCAGCAGCCACCCCGGGACGGCTCTGGGGACTTTCTTT. It specifies CASSHPGTALGTFF. The chain combines TRBV4-2 with TRBJ1-1, with a tentative D call TRBD1 (5 bases). Between the trimmed V and J ends, which lost 3 bases and 12 bases, there was a span of 20 bases. Germline V gene lookup returns CDR1 LGHNA and CDR2 YNFKEQ. The length of the CDR3 is 14 residues.